This TCR beta chain derives from a study of T cell responses to AZD1222 COVID-19 vaccine. Overall study findings and caveats: Spike-specific TCR breadth and depth both grew after two AZD1222 doses. Only a handful of people who got AZD1222 tested seropositive at baseline. Most donors were white British, females outnumbered males, and clonal diversity was possibly underestimated.

Some clones are missing from TCRdb's copy, which holds only in-frame ones; the method was immunoSEQ multiplex PCR. Among 150,000 to 190,000 clones listed, just over 90% were seen once. The CDR3 consists of 15 residues. Trimming shortened V by 0 bases and J by 7 bases, and 13 bases separated the two germline ends. Germline loops: CDR1 MNHEY, CDR2 SVGAGI. This clone was picked up a small number of times. Antigen unknown. This chain uses TRBV6-5 with TRBJ2-4; D gene unclear. This TCR derives from an adult in good health. The material sequenced was peripheral blood, taken on day 0 of AZD1222 vaccination. The CDR3 region is CASSYSNPIGNIQYF. The CDR3 coding sequence is TGTGCCAGCAGTTACTCTAACCCAATAGGGAACATTCAGTACTTC.